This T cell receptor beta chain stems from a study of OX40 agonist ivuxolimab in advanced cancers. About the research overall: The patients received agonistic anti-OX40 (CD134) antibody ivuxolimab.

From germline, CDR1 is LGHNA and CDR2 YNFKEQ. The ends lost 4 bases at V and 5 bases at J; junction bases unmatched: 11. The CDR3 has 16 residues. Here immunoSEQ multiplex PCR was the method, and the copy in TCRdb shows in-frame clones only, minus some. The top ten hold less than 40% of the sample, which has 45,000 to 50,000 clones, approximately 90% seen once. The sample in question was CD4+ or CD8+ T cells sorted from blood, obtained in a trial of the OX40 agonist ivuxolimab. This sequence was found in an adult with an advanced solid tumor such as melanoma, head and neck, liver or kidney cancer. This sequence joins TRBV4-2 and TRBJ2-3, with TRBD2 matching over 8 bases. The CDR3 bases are TGTGCCAGCAGCCCGATGCCGCGGGAGGTTATAGATACGCAGTATTTT. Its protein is CASSPMPREVIDTQYF.